The clone carrying this TCR beta chain showed up many times. Its antigen is not known. The record originates from a study of T cell repertoires in cytomegalovirus infection. On the study more broadly: Public TCR beta signatures were indicative of both CMV infection and a matching HLA type. Regarding the study as a whole: Dominating the ex vivo response were TCR beta clonotypes that were CMV-specific and HLA-C-restricted. CMV carriers having the relevant HLA were flagged by cumulative public TCR beta family frequency.

The CDR3 length is 14 residues. Trimming shortened V by 2 bases and J by 4 bases, and 8 bases separated the two germline ends. Per germline, CDR1 SGHVS and CDR2 FQNEAQ. MiXCR, run by TCRdb on the reads, gives a single entry per CDR3 protein. The sample includes under 600,000 distinct CDR3 sequences, 16% seen only once; the top ten take roughly a quarter. This clonotype was sampled from a human donor in good health (CMV status not recorded). Some clones in this sample may be carry-over from other donors' samples. This rearrangement joins TRBV7-8 to TRBJ2-2; no definite D call. The sample taken for sequencing was CD8+ T cells from PBMCs. The CDR3 DNA follows: TGTGCCAGCAGCTTATTAGGTCCCACCGGGGAGCTGTTTTTT. Residues: CASSLLGPTGELFF.